Included here is one TCR beta chain sequence, with context. No antigen is known for it. The data stem from a study of OX40 agonist ivuxolimab in advanced cancers. Study as a whole: Partial responses, seen in three patients, involved one hepatocellular carcinoma and two cutaneous melanomas.

V shed 1 base, J shed 5 bases, and the junction held 8 bases outside the gene matches. Germline V gene sequence: CDR1 SGHTA, CDR2 FQGNSA. This CDR3 has 16 residues. The study's findings and limits: Expanded peripheral T cells had an undetermined antigen specificity. Some patients without response likewise showed low normalized clonal expansion. Among the least clonally expanded were partial responders at 0.1-3.0 mg/kg.

TCRdb's table, derived via immunoSEQ multiplex PCR, lists solely in-frame clones and lacks some. The sample comprises about 28,000 clones, about 80% of which are singletons, and around 10% rests with the top ten. The genes are TRBV7-2 and TRBJ2-5; 9 nucleotides line up with TRBD2. The sample consisted of CD4+ or CD8+ T cells sorted from blood, taken in a trial of the OX40 agonist ivuxolimab. This clonotype was sampled from an adult with an advanced solid tumor such as melanoma, head and neck, liver or kidney cancer. This CDR3 reads CASSLGLRAGGETQYF. The CDR3 DNA reads as TGTGCCAGCAGCTTAGGACTTCGGGCGGGGGGGGAGACCCAGTACTTC.